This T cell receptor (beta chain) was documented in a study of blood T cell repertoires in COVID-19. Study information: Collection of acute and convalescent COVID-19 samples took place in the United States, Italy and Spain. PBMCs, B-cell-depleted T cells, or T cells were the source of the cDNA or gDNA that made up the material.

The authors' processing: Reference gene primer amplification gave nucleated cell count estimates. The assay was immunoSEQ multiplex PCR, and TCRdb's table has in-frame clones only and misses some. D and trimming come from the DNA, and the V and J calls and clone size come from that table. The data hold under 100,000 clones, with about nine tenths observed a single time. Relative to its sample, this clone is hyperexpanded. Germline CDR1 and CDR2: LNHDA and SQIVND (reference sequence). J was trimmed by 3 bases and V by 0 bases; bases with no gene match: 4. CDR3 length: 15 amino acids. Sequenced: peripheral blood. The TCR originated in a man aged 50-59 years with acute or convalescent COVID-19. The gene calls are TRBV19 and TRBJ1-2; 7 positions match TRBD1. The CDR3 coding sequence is TGTGCCAGTAGTATAGATAGGGGACAGTACTATGGCTACACCTTC. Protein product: CASSIDRGQYYGYTF. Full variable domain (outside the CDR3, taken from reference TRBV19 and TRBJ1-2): DGGITQSPKYLFRKEGQNVTLSCEQNLNHDAMYWYRQDPGQGLRLIYYSQIVNDFQKGDIAEGYSVSREKKESFPLTVTSAQKNPTAFYLCASSIDRGQYYGYTFGSGTRLTVV.